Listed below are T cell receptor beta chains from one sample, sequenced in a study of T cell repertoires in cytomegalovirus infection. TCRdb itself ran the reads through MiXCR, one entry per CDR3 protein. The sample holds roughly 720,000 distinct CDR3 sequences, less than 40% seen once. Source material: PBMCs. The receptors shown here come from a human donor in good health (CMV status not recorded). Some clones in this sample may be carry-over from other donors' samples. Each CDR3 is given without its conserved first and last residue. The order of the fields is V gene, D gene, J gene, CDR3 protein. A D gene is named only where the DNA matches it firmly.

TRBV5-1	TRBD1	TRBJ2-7	ASSVSGTGVVEQY
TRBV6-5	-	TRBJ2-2	ASSYSRGMPGELF
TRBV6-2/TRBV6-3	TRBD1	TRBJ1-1	ASSSQGAPTEAF
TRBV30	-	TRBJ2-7	AYHEGRGEQY
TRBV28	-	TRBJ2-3	ASSFGRGPDTQY
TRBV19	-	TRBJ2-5	ASSTGTTRTQY
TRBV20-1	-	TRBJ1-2	SARGEGHRGYT
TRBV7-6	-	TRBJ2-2	ASSVRRVTGELF
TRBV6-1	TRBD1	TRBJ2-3	ASSNRGVGTDTQY
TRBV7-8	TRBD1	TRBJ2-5	ASSPRGRQGIETQY
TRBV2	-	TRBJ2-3	ASTGTFTDTQY
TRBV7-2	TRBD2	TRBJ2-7	ASSRGLLIWDEQY
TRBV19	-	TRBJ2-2	ASSIVELVVAGELF
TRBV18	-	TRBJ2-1	ASSPIGNNEQF
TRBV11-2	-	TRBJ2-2	ASSPTRSTGELF
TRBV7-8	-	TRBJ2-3	ASSTGGDSYTDTQY
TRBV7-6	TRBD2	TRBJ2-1	ASSYTGTSGPNEQF
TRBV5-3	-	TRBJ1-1	ASSLGLQLGSGTEAF
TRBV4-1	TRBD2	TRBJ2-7	ASSQGILAGAPSYEQY
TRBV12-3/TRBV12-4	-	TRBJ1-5	ASSFGGLGQPQH
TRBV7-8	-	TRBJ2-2	ASSLGRSSPTGELF
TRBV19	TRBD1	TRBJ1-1	ASSRGTGRTEAF
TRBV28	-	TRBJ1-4	ASSLVQSREKLF
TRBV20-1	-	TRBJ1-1	SSRGRGQNTEAF
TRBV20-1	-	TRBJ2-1	SARDRDFRYNEQF
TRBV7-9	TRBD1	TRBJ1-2	ASSRSGGAGGYGYT
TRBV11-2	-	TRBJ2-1	ASSLNRGGVRNEQF
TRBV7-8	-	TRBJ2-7	ASSFSTLTGYSLPSYEQY
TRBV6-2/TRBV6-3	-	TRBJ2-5	ASSYSRRGRETQY
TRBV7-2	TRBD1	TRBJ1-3	ASSHPTGAGNTIY
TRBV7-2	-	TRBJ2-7	ASSLGRASTEQY
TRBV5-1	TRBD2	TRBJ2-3	ASSLARGGAGTDTQY
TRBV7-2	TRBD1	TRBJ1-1	ASSFAGTANTEAF
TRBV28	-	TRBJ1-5	ASSGVLGQSNQPQH
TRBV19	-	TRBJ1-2	ASNSDPNYGYT
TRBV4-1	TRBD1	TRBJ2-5	ASSQVQGAYETQY
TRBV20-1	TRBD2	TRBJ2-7	SARKGLAGTYEQY
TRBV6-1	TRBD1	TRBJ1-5	ASSQTFPQGGNQPQH
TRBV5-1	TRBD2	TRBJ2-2	ASSPGLAGGRSTGELF
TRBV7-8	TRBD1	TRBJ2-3	ASSYRTGNTDTQY
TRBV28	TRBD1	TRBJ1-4	ASSFAGTVNEKLF
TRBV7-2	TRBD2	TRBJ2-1	ASSRGLANYEQF
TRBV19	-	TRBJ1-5	ASSTLRPLRTDLNQPQH
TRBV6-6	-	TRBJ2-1	ASSYAQGWAHDEQF
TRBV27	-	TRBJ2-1	ASSWEEPYNEQF
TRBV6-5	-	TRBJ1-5	ASSYSQSPLDGNQPQH
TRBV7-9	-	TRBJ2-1	ASSYRGFLLDNEQF
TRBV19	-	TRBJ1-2	ASSLWDPGTPEGYT
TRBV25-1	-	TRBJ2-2	ASSHLTGELF
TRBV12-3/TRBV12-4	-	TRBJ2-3	ASSLIQGADTQY
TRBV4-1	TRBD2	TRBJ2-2	ASSQDRPSGGNRSNTGELF
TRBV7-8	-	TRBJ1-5	ASSFQGNQPQH
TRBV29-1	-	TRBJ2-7	SVLTVPYEQY